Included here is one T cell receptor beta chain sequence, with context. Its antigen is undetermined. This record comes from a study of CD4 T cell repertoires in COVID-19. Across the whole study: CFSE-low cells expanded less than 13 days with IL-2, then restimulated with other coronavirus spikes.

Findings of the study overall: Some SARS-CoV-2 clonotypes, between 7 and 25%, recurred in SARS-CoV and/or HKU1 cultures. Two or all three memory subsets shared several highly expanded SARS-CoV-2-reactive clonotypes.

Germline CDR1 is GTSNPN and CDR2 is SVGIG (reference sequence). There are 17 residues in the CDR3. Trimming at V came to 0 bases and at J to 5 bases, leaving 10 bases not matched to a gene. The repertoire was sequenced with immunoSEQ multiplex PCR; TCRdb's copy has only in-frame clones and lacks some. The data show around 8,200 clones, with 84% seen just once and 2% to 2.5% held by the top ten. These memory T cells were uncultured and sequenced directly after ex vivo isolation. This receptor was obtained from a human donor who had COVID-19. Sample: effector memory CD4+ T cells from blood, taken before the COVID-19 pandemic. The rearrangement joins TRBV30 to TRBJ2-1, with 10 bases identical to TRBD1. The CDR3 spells CAWSVPSTGGLNNEQFF. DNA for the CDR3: TGTGCCTGGAGTGTCCCCTCGACAGGGGGCCTAAACAATGAGCAGTTCTTC.